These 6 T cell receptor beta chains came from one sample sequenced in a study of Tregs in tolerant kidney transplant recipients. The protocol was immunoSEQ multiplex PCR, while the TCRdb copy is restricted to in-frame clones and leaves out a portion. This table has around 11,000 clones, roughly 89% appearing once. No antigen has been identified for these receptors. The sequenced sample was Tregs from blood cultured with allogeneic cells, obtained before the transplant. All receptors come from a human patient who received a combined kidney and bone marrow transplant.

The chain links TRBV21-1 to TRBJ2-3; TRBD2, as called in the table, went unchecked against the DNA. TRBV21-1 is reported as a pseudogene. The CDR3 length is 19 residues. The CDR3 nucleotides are TGTGCCAGCAGCAAAGAGTTGGGACTAGCGGGGGGGGACGCAGATACGCAGTATTTT. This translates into CASSKELGLAGGDADTQYF.

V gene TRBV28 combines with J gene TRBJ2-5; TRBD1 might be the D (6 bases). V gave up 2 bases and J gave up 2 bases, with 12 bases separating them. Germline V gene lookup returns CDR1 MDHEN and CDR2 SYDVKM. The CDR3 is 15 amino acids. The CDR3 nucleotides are TGTGCCAGCAGTTTAGAGGGACACCCTCAAGAGACCCAGTACTTC. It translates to CASSLEGHPQETQYF.

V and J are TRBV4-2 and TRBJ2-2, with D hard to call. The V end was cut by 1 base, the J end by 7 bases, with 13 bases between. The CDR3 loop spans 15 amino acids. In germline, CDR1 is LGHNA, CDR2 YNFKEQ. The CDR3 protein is CASSQGLIGSGELFF. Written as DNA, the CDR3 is TGTGCCAGCAGCCAAGGCCTAATCGGTAGCGGGGAGCTGTTTTTT.

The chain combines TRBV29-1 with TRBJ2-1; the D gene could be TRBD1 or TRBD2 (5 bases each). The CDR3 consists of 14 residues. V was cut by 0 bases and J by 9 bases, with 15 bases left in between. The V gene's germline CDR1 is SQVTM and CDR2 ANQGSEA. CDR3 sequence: CSVEDLGPWGEQFF. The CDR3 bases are TGCAGCGTTGAAGATTTGGGACCTTGGGGTGAGCAGTTCTTC.

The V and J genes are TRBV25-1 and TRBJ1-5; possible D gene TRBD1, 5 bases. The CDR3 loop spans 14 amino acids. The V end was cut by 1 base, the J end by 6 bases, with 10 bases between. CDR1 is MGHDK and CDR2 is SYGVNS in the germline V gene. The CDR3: CASSELGEGQPQHF. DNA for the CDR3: TGTGCCAGCAGTGAATTGGGGGAGGGTCAGCCCCAGCATTTT.

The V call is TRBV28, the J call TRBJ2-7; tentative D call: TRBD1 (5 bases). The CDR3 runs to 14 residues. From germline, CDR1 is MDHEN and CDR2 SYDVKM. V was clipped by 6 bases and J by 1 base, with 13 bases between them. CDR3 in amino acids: CASRPSDRSYEQYF. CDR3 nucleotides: TGTGCCAGCAGGCCATCTGACAGATCCTACGAGCAGTACTTC.